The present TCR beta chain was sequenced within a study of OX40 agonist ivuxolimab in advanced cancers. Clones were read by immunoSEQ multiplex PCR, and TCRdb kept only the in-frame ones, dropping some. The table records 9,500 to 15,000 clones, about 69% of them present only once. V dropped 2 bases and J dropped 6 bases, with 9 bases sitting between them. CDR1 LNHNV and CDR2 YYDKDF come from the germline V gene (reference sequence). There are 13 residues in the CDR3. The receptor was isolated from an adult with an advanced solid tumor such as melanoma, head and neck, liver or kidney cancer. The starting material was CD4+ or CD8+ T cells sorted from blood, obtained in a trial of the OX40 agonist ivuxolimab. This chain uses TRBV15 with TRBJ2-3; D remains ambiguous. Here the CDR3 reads CATSRLLSDTQYF. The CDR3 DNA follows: TGTGCCACCAGCAGACTCCTCTCGGATACGCAGTATTTT.